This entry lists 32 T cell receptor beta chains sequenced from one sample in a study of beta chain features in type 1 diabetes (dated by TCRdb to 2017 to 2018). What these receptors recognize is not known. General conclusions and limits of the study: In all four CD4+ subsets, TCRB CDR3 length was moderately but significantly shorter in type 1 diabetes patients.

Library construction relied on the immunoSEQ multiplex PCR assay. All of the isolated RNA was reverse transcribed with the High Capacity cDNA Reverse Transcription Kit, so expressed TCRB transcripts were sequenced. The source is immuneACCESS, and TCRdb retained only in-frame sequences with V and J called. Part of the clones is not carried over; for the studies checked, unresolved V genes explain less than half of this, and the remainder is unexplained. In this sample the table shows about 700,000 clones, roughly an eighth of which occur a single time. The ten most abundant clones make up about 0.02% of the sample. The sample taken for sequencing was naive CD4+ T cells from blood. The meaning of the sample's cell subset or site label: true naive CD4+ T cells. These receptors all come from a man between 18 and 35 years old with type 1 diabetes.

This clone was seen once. The CDR3 is CASSPGGPNTEAFF. The DNA for the CDR3 is TGTGCCAGCAGCCCCGGGGGACCGAACACTGAAGCTTTCTTT. The rearrangement joins TRBV7-3 to TRBJ1-1; tentatively, D is TRBD1 (5 bases). CDR3 size: 14 residues. The germline CDR1 and CDR2 sequences are SGHTA and FQGTGA. With 5 bases removed from V and 1 base from J, the gap between germline ends came to 11 bases.

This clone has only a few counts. The CDR3 nucleotides read TGTGCCAGCAGCCAATTTCAGGGATCAACTCTTAGTGAGCAGTTCTTC. It codes for CASSQFQGSTLSEQFF. V usage is TRBV14 and J usage is TRBJ2-1; tentatively, D is TRBD1 (5 bases). V was pared by 2 bases and J by 9 bases, with 20 bases between. Germline-derived CDR1 and CDR2 are SGHDN and FVKESK. This CDR3 comprises 16 residues.

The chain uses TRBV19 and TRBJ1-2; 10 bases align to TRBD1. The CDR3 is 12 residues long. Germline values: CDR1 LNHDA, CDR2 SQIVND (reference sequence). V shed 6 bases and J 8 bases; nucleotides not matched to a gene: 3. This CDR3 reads CASRGQGMGYTF. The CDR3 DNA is TGTGCCAGTAGGGGACAGGGGATGGGCTACACCTTC.

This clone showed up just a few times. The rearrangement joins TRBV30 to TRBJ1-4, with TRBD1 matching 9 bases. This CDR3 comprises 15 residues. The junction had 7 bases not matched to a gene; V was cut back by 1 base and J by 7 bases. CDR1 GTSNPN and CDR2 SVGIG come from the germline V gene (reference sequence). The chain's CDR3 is CAWSDRGRGGEKLFF. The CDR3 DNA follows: TGTGCCTGGAGTGACAGGGGGCGAGGGGGTGAAAAACTGTTTTTT. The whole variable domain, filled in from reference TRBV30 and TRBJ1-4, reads SQTIHQWPATLVQPVGSPLSLECTVEGTSNPNLYWYRQAAGRGLQLLFYSVGIGQISSEVPQNLSASRPQDRQFILSSKKLLLSDSGFYLCAWSDRGRGGEKLFFGSGTQLSVL.

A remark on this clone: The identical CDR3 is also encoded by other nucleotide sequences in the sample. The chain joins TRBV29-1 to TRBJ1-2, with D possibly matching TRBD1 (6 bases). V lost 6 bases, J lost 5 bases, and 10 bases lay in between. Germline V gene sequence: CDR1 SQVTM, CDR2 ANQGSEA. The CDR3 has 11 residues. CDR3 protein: CSVGGGYGYTF. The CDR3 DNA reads TGCAGCGTAGGAGGGGGGTATGGCTACACCTTC.

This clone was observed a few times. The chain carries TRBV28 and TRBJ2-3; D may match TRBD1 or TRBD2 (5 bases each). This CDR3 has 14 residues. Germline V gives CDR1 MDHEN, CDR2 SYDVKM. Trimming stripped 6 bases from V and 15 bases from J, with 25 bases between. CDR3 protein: CASSPLPRGTPRYF. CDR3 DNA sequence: TGTGCCAGCAGCCCCCTCCCCAGAGGGACCCCTCGCTATTTT.

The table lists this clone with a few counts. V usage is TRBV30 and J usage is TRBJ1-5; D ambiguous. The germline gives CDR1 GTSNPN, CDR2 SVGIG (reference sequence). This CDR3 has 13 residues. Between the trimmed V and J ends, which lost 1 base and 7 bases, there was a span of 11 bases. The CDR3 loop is CAWSARADQPQHF. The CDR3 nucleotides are TGTGCCTGGAGTGCCAGAGCAGACCAGCCCCAGCATTTT.

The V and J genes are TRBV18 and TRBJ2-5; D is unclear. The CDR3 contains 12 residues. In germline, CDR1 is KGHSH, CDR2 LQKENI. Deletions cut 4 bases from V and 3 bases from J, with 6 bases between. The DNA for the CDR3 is TGTGCCAGCTCACAAGGGAAAGAGACCCAGTACTTC. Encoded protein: CASSQGKETQYF. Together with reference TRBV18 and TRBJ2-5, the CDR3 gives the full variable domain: NAGVMQNPRHLVRRRGQEARLRCSPMKGHSHVYWYRQLPEEGLKFMVYLQKENIIDESGMPKERFSAEFPKEGPSILRIQQVVRGDSAAYFCASSQGKETQYFGPGTRLLVL.

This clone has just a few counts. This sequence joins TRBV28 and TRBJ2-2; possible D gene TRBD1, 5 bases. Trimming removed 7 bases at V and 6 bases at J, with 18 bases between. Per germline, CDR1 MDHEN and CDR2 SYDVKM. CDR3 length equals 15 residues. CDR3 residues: CASTSAQGVAGELFF. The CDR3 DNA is TGTGCCAGCACCTCCGCGCAGGGTGTAGCCGGGGAGCTGTTTTTT.

This CDR3 reads CAWRGPGAGQPQHF. CDR3 DNA sequence: TGTGCCTGGAGGGGACCGGGGGCTGGGCAGCCCCAGCATTTT. V usage is TRBV30 and J usage is TRBJ1-5; TRBD1 might be the D (6 bases). CDR1 and CDR2 (germline): GTSNPN, SVGIG (reference sequence). Between the trimmed V and J ends, which lost 3 bases and 7 bases, there was a span of 16 bases. The CDR3 runs 14 residues.

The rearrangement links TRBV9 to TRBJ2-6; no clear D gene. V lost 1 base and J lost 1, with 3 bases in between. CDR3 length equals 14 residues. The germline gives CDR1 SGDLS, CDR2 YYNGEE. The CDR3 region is CASSVKSGANVLTF. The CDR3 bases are TGTGCCAGCAGCGTAAAGTCTGGGGCCAACGTCCTGACTTTC.

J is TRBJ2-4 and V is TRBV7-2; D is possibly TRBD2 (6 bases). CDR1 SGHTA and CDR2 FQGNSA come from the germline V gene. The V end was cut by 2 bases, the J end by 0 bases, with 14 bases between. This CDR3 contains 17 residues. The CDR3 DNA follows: TGTGCCAGCAGCTTAAATAGCGGAGCACTAGCCAAAAACATTCAGTACTTC. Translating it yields CASSLNSGALAKNIQYF.

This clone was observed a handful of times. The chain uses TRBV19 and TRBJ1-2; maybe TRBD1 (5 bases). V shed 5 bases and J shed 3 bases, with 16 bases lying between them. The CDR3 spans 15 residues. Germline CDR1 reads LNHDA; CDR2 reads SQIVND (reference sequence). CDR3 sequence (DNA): TGTGCCAGTAGTCACCAGGGAGGAAAGGACTATGGCTACACCTTC. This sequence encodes CASSHQGGKDYGYTF.

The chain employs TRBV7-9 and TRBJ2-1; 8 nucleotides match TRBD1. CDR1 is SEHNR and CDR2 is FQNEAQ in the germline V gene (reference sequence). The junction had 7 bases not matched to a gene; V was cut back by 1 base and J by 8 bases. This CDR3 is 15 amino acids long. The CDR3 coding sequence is TGTGCCAGCAGCTTAGAGGGCAGGGGGCTGGATGAGCAGTTCTTC. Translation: CASSLEGRGLDEQFF.

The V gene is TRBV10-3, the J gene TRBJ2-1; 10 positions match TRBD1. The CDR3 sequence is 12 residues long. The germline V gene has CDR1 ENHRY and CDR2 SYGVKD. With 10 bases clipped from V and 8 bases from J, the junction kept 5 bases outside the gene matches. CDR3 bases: TGTGCCAGCGGGACAGGGGCGGATGAGCAGTTCTTC. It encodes CASGTGADEQFF.

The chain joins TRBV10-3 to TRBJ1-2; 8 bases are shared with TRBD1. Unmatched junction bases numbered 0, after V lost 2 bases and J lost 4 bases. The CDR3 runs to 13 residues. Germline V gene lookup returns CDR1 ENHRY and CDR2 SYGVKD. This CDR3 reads CAISEGTGYGYTF. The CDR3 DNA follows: TGTGCCATCAGTGAGGGGACAGGCTATGGCTACACCTTC.

The CDR3 is CASSISNSPLHF. CDR3 bases: TGTGCCAGTAGTATATCTAATTCACCCCTCCACTTT. The rearrangement joins TRBV19 to TRBJ1-6, with D unresolved. V lost 2 bases, J lost 6 bases, and 2 bases lay in between. From germline, CDR1 is LNHDA and CDR2 SQIVND (reference sequence). The CDR3 has 12 residues.

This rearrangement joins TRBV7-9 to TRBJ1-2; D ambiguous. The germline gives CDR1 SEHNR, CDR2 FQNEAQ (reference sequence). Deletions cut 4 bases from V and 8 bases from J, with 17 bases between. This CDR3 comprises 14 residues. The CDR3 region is CASSSVDGRGGYTF. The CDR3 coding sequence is TGTGCCAGCAGCTCCGTCGACGGACGTGGCGGCTACACCTTC.

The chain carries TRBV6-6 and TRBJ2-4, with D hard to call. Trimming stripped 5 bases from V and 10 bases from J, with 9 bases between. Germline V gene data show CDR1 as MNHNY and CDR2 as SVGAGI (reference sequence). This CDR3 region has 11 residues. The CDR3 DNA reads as TGTGCCAGCAGTCCCGATCCTATTCAGTACTTC. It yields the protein CASSPDPIQYF.

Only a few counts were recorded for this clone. CDR3 DNA sequence: TGTGCCAGCAGCTGGGGGGGCCAAGAGACCCAGTACTTC. Amino acids: CASSWGGQETQYF. The chain links TRBV5-4 to TRBJ2-5; 7 bases map to TRBD2. In germline, CDR1 is SGHNT, CDR2 YYREEE (reference sequence). V shed 3 bases, J shed 1 base, and the junction held 0 bases outside the gene matches. The CDR3 runs to 13 residues.

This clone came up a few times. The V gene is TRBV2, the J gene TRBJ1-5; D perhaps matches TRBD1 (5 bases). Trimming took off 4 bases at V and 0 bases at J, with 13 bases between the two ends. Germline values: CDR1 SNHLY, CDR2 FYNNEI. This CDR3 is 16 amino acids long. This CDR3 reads CASSGGVTVSNQPQHF. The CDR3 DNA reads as TGTGCCAGCAGTGGGGGGGTTACCGTTAGCAATCAGCCCCAGCATTTT.

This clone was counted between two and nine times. The CDR3 sequence is CASGSGQKSNEQFF. The CDR3 nucleotides are TGTGCTAGTGGTTCGGGACAGAAAAGTAATGAGCAGTTCTTC. The chain recombines TRBV12-5 with TRBJ2-1, with 7 bases that match TRBD1. The V segment lost 4 bases and the J segment 7 bases; nucleotides outside the gene matches: 7. CDR3 length equals 14 residues. In germline, CDR1 is LGHNT, CDR2 FRNRAP.

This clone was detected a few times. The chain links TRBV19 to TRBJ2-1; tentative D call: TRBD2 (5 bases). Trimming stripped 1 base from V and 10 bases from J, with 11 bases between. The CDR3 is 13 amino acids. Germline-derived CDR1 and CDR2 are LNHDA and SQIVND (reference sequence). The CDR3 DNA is TGTGCCAGTAGTATAGCCCAGCGGCGGGAGCAGTTCTTC. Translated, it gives CASSIAQRREQFF.

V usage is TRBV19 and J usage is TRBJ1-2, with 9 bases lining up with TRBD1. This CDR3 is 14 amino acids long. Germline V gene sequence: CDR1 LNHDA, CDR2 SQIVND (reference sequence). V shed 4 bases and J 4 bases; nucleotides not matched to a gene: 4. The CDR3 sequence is CASSNRGRGYGYTF. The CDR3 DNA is TGTGCCAGTAGTAACAGGGGGCGCGGCTATGGCTACACCTTC.

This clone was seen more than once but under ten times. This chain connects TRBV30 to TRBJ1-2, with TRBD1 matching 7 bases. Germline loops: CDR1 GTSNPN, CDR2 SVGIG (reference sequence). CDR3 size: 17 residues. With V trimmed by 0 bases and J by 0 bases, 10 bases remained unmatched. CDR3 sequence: CAWSVPPGQRSNYGYTF. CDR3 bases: TGTGCCTGGAGTGTCCCACCGGGACAGAGATCTAACTATGGCTACACCTTC.

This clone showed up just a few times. CDR3 nucleotides: TGTGCCAGCAGACAGGAGAACACCGGGGAGCTGTTTTTT. Protein product: CASRQENTGELFF. The chain links TRBV6-4 to TRBJ2-2; tentative D call: TRBD1 (5 bases). CDR1 is MRHNA and CDR2 is SNTAGT in the germline V gene. Trimming pared 6 bases from V and 1 base from J, leaving 6 bases between. This CDR3 comprises 13 residues.

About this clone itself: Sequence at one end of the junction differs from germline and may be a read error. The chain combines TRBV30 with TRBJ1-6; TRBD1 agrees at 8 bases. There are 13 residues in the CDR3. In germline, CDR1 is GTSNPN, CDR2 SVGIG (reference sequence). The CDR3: CAWADRVNSPPHF. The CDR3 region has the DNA TGTGCCTGGGCGGACAGGGTAAATTCACCCCCCCACTTT.

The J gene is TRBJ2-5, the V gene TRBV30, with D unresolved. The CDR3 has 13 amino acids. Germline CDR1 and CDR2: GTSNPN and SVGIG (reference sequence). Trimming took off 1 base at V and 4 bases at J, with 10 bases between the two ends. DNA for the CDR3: TGTGCCTGGAGTGGTGAGACGGGAGAGACCCAGTACTTC. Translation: CAWSGETGETQYF.

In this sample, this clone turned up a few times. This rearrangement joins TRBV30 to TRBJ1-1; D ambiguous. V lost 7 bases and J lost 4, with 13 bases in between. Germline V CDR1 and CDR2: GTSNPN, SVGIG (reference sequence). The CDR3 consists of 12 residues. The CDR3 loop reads CASPGNPTEAFF. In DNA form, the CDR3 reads TGTGCCTCCCCCGGTAATCCCACTGAAGCTTTCTTT. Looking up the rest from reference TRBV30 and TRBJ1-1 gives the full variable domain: SQTIHQWPATLVQPVGSPLSLECTVEGTSNPNLYWYRQAAGRGLQLLFYSVGIGQISSEVPQNLSASRPQDRQFILSSKKLLLSDSGFYLCASPGNPTEAFFGQGTRLTVV.

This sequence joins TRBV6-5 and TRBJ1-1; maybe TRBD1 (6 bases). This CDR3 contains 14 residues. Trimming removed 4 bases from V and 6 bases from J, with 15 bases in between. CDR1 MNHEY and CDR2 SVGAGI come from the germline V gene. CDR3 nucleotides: TGTGCCAGCAGTTTGGACAGACGGGACGCTGAAGCTTTCTTT. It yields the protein CASSLDRRDAEAFF.

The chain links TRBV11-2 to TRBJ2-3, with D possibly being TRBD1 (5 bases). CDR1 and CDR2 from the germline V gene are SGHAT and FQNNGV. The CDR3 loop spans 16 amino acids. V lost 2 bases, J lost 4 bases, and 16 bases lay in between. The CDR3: CASSLIQGLYPDTQYF. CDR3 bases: TGTGCCAGCAGCTTAATTCAGGGTTTATATCCAGATACGCAGTATTTT.

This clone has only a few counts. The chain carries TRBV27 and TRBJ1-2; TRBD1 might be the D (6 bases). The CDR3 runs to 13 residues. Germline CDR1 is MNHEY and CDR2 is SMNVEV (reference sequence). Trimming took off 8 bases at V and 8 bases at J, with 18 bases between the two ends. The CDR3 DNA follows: TGTGCCAGCTGCCCCAGGGGCGGAGAAGGCTACACCTTC. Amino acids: CASCPRGGEGYTF.